The sequence of this T cell receptor (beta chain) was determined in a study of blood T cell repertoires in COVID-19. Across the study: From T cells, B-cell-depleted T cells, or PBMCs came the material, which was cDNA or gDNA.

Profiled with immunoSEQ multiplex PCR; TCRdb holds only in-frame clones, not every one. The table records about 160,000 clones, roughly 93% of them present only once. Trimming took off 0 bases at V and 0 bases at J, with 9 bases between the two ends. The germline gives CDR1 SGDLS, CDR2 YYNGEE. CDR3 length: 16 amino acids. The sequence came from a woman aged 45-65 years with acute or convalescent COVID-19. This chain links TRBV9 with TRBJ1-4; D is unresolved. The sequencing sample was made of peripheral blood. CDR3 sequence (DNA): TGTGCCAGCAGCGTAGGTCCGGGTGCAACTAATGAAAAACTGTTTTTT. This sequence encodes CASSVGPGATNEKLFF. The whole variable domain, filled in from reference TRBV9 and TRBJ1-4, reads DSGVTQTPKHLITATGQRVTLRCSPRSGDLSVYWYQQSLDQGLQFLIQYYNGEERAKGNILERFSAQQFPDLHSELNLSSLELGDSALYFCASSVGPGATNEKLFFGSGTQLSVL.